The entry below gives a single TCR beta chain sequence along with its context. This clonotype was recorded many times. Its target antigen remains unknown. The sample holds no much larger clone one base away, and base qualities are not on file. Ficoll-Paque density gradient centrifugation was used to isolate PBMCs. This entry is derived from a study of T-cell memory formation after mild COVID-19 (TCRdb year 2021). At the level of the whole study: TCR sequence clusters from the two donors were found to be largely donor specific. In a couple of donors, T-cell clones that expanded and contracted after mild COVID-19 were followed by sequencing TCRalpha and TCRbeta repertoires longitudinally. The cohort was made up of two young adult volunteers, one female and one male, who were previously healthy. What the research found in general, with its limitations: Some responding clones were detected in pre-infection memory, which suggested that pre-existing cross-reactive memory T cells had joined the SARS-CoV-2 response. Contracting CD4+ clones turned up mainly in the CM and EM memory subsets, whereas EMRA was where CD8+ clones were enriched. SARS-CoV-2 specificity of the second-wave clones peaking on day 37 was not confirmed. Clones that contracted from day 15 to 85 showed balanced CD4/CD8 phenotypes, whereas a second wave of clones that expanded from day 15 to 37 leaned towards CD4+. The study included only a couple of mild cases, and larger cohorts that include severe cases with pre-infection samples were judged to be necessary.

Sequenced on an Illumina NovaSeq 6000. cDNA libraries for TCRalpha and TCRbeta were prepared by 5'RACE using constant-segment primers, with sample barcodes and unique molecular identifiers added. Trizol reagent was used to extract RNA from every sample. Library amplification was performed in two PCR steps, and a second sample barcode and Illumina TruSeq adapters were introduced in the second step. Libraries were sequenced on an Illumina NovaSeq with 2 x 150 bp paired-end reads. The original pipeline was this. With migec v1.2.7, reads were demultiplexed and then collapsed into UMI-guided consensus sequences. With mixcr v2.1.11, UMI consensuses were aligned to TRA and TRB V and J templates and assembled into clonotypes. A clonotype was counted as expanded or contracted only when both edgeR and NoisET called the clonotype significant, with the noise models trained on biological replicates. For edgeR calls, the cutoffs were a false discovery rate-adjusted p below 0.01 and a log2 fold-change threshold of 1. As an exploratory analysis of dynamics, max-normalized trajectories of the 1000 most abundant clonotypes were examined by PCA with hierarchical clustering. Separately sequenced CD4+ and CD8+ repertoires were used to assign the CD4 or CD8 phenotype of responding clones. In-frame beta chains were kept once TCRdb had trimmed the public reads at Q25 with fastp and called clones with MiXCR. Rows are unified per CDR3 protein, each entry keeping the most common DNA and genes. TCRdb, not the authors, supplied the V and J calls. For this sample there are fewer than 40,000 distinct CDR3 sequences; 7% to 8% appear just once. Around 30% of the sample is taken by the ten largest.

The clonotype comes from a man between 18 and 29 years old who had mild COVID-19 (a few samples of this study predate the infection). The sample titles of this study are shuffled in the database, so cell type and time point are left out; the donor was told from shared clones. Sequenced input: PBMCs or a T cell subset sorted from them (not recorded which).

The nucleotide sequence is TGTGCCAGCAGCGGGGTCACAGATACGCAGTATTTT. It specifies CASSGVTDTQYF. The chain couples TRBV9 to TRBJ2-3; no D segment can be confidently identified. Trimming at the junction amounts to 3 bases on V and 2 bases on J, and the germline ends lie 4 bases apart. The CDR3 starts with the cysteine, ends with the phenylalanine, and has 12 residues. The entry retains the CDR3 DNA only, 36 bases that are in frame from base 1. Based on the germline V gene, the CDR1 and CDR2 sequences are SGDLS and YYNGEE.